This is a list of T cell receptor beta chains from one sample in a study of shared clonotypes between healthy human individuals. Assay: immunoSEQ multiplex PCR; the TCRdb copy retains only in-frame clones and omits some. Among 100,000 or so clones listed, 68% were seen once. Sequenced input: memory CD8+ T cells sorted from blood. The receptors stem from a woman aged 25 to 45 in good health. Both conserved end residues are part of each CDR3. D genes are given only for firm matches. Expanded clones get a size class; other rows say once, few or many, or leave the size out.

v_gene	j_gene	d_gene	abundance	CDR3aa	CDR3nt
TRBV28	TRBJ2-7	TRBD2	many	CASSRGESGVSEQYF	TGTGCCAGCAGCCGGGGGGAGTCGGGTGTGAGCGAGCAGTACTTC
TRBV5-6	TRBJ2-7	TRBD2	many	CASSSGLAGGYEQYF	TGTGCCAGCAGCTCGGGACTAGCGGGAGGCTACGAGCAGTACTTC
TRBV4-2	TRBJ1-1	.	few	CASSQDDLDGPSEAFF	TGTGCCAGCAGCCAAGATGATCTCGACGGACCCTCTGAAGCTTTCTTT
TRBV5-1	TRBJ2-7	.	.	CASRKDYTYEQYF	TGCGCCAGCCGAAAGGACTACACATACGAGCAGTACTTC
TRBV2	TRBJ2-7	.	.	CASSLSPLGESGYEQYF	TGTGCCAGCAGTCTATCCCCTTTGGGGGAGAGCGGCTACGAGCAGTACTTC
TRBV4-1	TRBJ2-1	TRBD1	.	CASSQGQGYEQFF	TGCGCCAGCAGCCAAGGACAGGGGTATGAGCAGTTCTTC
TRBV7-2	TRBJ2-6	.	few	CASSLKVSGTGANVLTF	TGTGCCAGCAGCTTAAAAGTCTCCGGGACCGGGGCCAACGTCCTGACTTTC
TRBV7-9	TRBJ2-7	TRBD2	.	CASSLFRTSGSYEQYF	TGTGCCAGCAGCTTATTCAGAACTAGCGGGAGCTACGAGCAGTACTTC
TRBV10-1	TRBJ2-2	TRBD1	.	CASSDGTATGELFF	TGCGCCAGCAGTGATGGGACAGCAACCGGGGAGCTGTTTTTT
TRBV2	TRBJ2-1	.	.	CASLCLAQYNEQFF	TGTGCCAGCTTATGTCTAGCTCAATACAATGAGCAGTTCTTC
TRBV29-1	TRBJ2-1	.	.	CSVDLRGGPNEQFF	TGCAGCGTTGATCTACGAGGAGGGCCCAATGAGCAGTTCTTC
TRBV29-1	TRBJ2-1	.	.	CSVDYTATYNEQFF	TGCAGCGTCGATTACACCGCCACCTACAATGAGCAGTTCTTC
TRBV6-1	TRBJ2-7	.	.	CASSPGGRQYF	TGTGCCAGCAGTCCTGGGGGGAGACAGTACTTC
TRBV7-9	TRBJ1-2	.	.	CASSLSVDSPYGYTF	TGTGCCAGCAGCTTATCTGTAGACAGCCCCTATGGCTACACCTTC
TRBV6-1	TRBJ1-4	.	.	CASSEGGGTAEKLFF	TGTGCCAGCAGTGAAGGGGGGGGGACTGCTGAAAAACTGTTTTTT
TRBV19	TRBJ2-1	TRBD2	once	CASSATGLADNEQFF	TGTGCCAGTAGTGCGACGGGACTAGCAGACAATGAGCAGTTCTTC
TRBV6-1	TRBJ2-1	.	once	CASSDTGTVEQFF	TGTGCCAGCAGTGATACCGGGACTGTAGAGCAGTTCTTC
TRBV23-1	TRBJ1-3	.	.	CASSQSAGTPRSGNTIYF	TGCGCCAGCAGTCAATCCGCCGGGACTCCTCGTTCTGGAAACACCATATATTTT
TRBV6-5	TRBJ2-2	.	.	CASSSRWGGELFF	TGTGCCAGCAGTTCCCGTTGGGGCGGGGAGCTGTTTTTT
TRBV11-3	TRBJ2-7	.	.	CASSLSLGAEAYEQYF	TGTGCCAGCAGCTTAAGCTTAGGGGCCGAAGCCTACGAGCAGTACTTC
TRBV19	TRBJ2-7	.	.	CASSTRRLTEGYEQYF	TGTGCCAGTAGTACCAGAAGACTCACGGAGGGTTACGAGCAGTACTTC
TRBV11-3	TRBJ2-2	TRBD2	.	CASSLGGSQAGELFF	TGTGCCAGCAGCTTAGGCGGGAGCCAGGCCGGGGAGCTGTTTTTT
TRBV27	TRBJ2-2	.	.	CASSTGLPYFPGELFF	TGTGCCAGCAGTACCGGACTACCCTATTTCCCCGGGGAGCTGTTTTTT
TRBV25-1	TRBJ2-2	.	.	CASSERQGELFF	TGTGCCAGCAGTGAAAGGCAAGGGGAGCTGTTTTTT
TRBV5-6	TRBJ2-1	TRBD2	.	CASSLEWREIENEQFF	TGTGCCAGCAGCTTGGAATGGCGGGAGATTGAGAATGAGCAGTTCTTC
TRBV28	TRBJ2-7	.	.	CASSSSYYEQYF	TGTGCCAGCAGTTCAAGCTACTACGAGCAGTACTTC
TRBV5-1	TRBJ2-1	TRBD1	.	CASSLDRVDYNEQFF	TGCGCCAGCAGCCTGGACAGGGTAGATTACAATGAGCAGTTCTTC
TRBV27	TRBJ2-1	TRBD1	.	CASRSDRGPYNEQFF	TGTGCCAGCAGATCGGACAGGGGTCCCTACAATGAGCAGTTCTTC
TRBV6-4	TRBJ2-7	.	.	CASSYVTGSSYEQYF	TGTGCCAGCAGTTACGTTACAGGGTCCTCCTACGAGCAGTACTTC
TRBV7-8	TRBJ2-1	TRBD1	many	CASSTRQGPSNEQFF	TGTGCCAGCAGCACCCGACAGGGGCCCAGCAATGAGCAGTTCTTC
TRBV25-1	TRBJ2-7	.	.	CASSDDRTYEQYF	TGTGCCAGCAGTGACGACAGGACGTACGAGCAGTACTTC
TRBV4-1	TRBJ2-1	.	.	CASSQEDYYNEQFF	TGCGCCAGCAGCCAAGAAGACTACTACAATGAGCAGTTCTTC
TRBV5-1	TRBJ2-5	.	once	CASSSYGGMGWGETQYF	TGCGCCAGCAGCTCATACGGGGGAATGGGCTGGGGTGAGACCCAGTACTTC
TRBV19	TRBJ2-2	TRBD1	.	CASSSTGATGELFF	TGTGCCAGTAGTAGCACAGGGGCCACCGGGGAGCTGTTTTTT
TRBV9	TRBJ2-5	.	.	CASSPTTQPGRRETQYF	TGTGCCAGCAGCCCAACCACCCAACCGGGCAGGAGAGAGACCCAGTACTTC
TRBV10-1	TRBJ2-7	TRBD1	.	CASSEDLGTETYEQYF	TGCGCCAGCAGTGAGGATCTGGGGACAGAGACCTACGAGCAGTACTTC
TRBV28	TRBJ1-4	TRBD1	.	CASSLTGQGEKLFF	TGTGCCAGCAGTTTAACGGGACAGGGGGAAAAACTGTTTTTT
TRBV5-1	TRBJ2-7	TRBD2	.	CASSLDGGLAGNEQYF	TGCGCCAGCAGCTTGGATGGGGGACTAGCGGGAAACGAGCAGTACTTC
TRBV7-6	TRBJ2-7	TRBD1	.	CASSPPGQTYEQYF	TGTGCCAGCAGCCCTCCGGGACAGACCTACGAGCAGTACTTC
TRBV2	TRBJ2-7	.	.	CASSERGYYEQYF	TGTGCCAGCAGTGAACGGGGCTACTACGAGCAGTACTTC
TRBV7-6	TRBJ2-7	.	.	CASSLDPGAWSYEQYF	TGTGCCAGCAGCTTAGATCCCGGGGCTTGGTCCTACGAGCAGTACTTC
TRBV5-5	TRBJ2-7	.	.	CASRPEGLRGYEQYF	TGTGCCAGCAGACCCGAGGGGCTCAGAGGCTACGAGCAGTACTTC
TRBV7-9	TRBJ1-1	.	.	CASSPPGFGNTEAFF	TGTGCCAGCAGCCCTCCGGGGTTCGGGAACACTGAAGCTTTCTTT
TRBV4-2	TRBJ2-7	TRBD2	.	CASSQTGLAGSTYEQYF	TGTGCCAGCAGCCAAACAGGACTAGCGGGATCCACCTACGAGCAGTACTTC
TRBV2	TRBJ2-7	.	many	CASKGYEQYF	TGTGCCAGCAAGGGGTACGAGCAGTACTTC
TRBV10-3	TRBJ2-7	.	.	CAISAHRPVYEQYF	TGTGCCATCAGTGCTCACCGACCCGTCTACGAGCAGTACTTC
TRBV18	TRBJ2-5	.	once	CASSPPWWSRDGETQYF	TGTGCCAGCTCACCACCGTGGTGGAGCAGGGACGGAGAGACCCAGTACTTC
TRBV2	TRBJ2-1	.	.	CASSRDSYNEQFF	TGTGCCAGCAGTCGAGACTCTTACAATGAGCAGTTCTTC
TRBV29-1	TRBJ2-1	.	.	CSVEDYRVNEQFF	TGCAGCGTTGAAGATTACAGGGTGAATGAGCAGTTCTTC
TRBV5-6	TRBJ1-5	.	.	CASSLFRSRIQPQHF	TGTGCCAGCAGCTTGTTTCGCTCGAGGATCCAGCCCCAGCATTTT